The entry that follows covers one TCR beta chain sequence. This specimen belongs to a study of T cell changes during pregnancy in multiple sclerosis. Generated by immunoSEQ multiplex PCR, the TCRdb table keeps only in-frame clones and is missing some. The sample contains about 56,000 clones, over 75% of which appear only once. The CDR3 is made up of 14 amino acids. Germline V gives CDR1 MGHRA, CDR2 YSYEKL. V shed 10 bases and J shed 0 bases, with 10 bases lying between them. The chain is built from TRBV4-1 and TRBJ1-6, with TRBD1 as a possible D gene (5 bases). Here the sequenced sample was peripheral blood, taken after pregnancy. This TCR was recovered from a female donor with multiple sclerosis, enrolled in a pregnancy study. The CDR3 sequence is CATPDSSYNSPLHF. DNA of the CDR3: TGCGCCACCCCTGACAGCTCCTATAATTCACCCCTCCACTTT.